This is a list of T cell receptor beta chains from one sample in a study of T cells in Graves' hyperthyroidism and ophthalmopathy. TCRdb re-analysed the multiplex PCR reads in MiXCR, keeping a single row per CDR3 protein. The sample holds more than 500,000 distinct CDR3 sequences, around 43% seen once. Sample: peripheral blood or thyroid tissue (not recorded which). These receptors originate from an adult woman with Graves' disease, either hyperthyroidism or ophthalmopathy (not recorded which). CDR3s include the opening cysteine and the closing phenylalanine or tryptophan. Not all rows give a size; the values are once, few, many and, for expanded clones, a class.

size	V	J	CDR3
.	TRBV7-2	TRBJ1-1	CASSFEDRIEAFF
.	TRBV29-1	TRBJ2-7	CSARRSYEQYF
many	TRBV19	TRBJ1-6	CASSLDRVKHSPLHF
many	TRBV29-1	TRBJ1-2	CSVEAGQNYGYTF
.	TRBV9	TRBJ1-1	CASSIQGTEAFF
.	TRBV2	TRBJ1-1	CASSEALSGGTEAFF
.	TRBV10-3	TRBJ1-3	CAISQTSSGNTIYF
many	TRBV10-3	TRBJ1-1	CAISESPQPNTEAFF
many	TRBV9	TRBJ2-7	CASSVVPGSGYEQYF
.	TRBV7-2	TRBJ2-7	CASIPRGGRHYEQYF
.	TRBV15	TRBJ1-2	CATSRDGMGGYTF
few	TRBV29-1	TRBJ1-2	CSVNYRGYGYTF
.	TRBV7-8	TRBJ2-6	CASSRGNQGLSGANVPTF
.	TRBV2	TRBJ2-7	CASRLEPPLGEQYF
many	TRBV4-2	TRBJ1-2	CASSQDRGSYGYTF
.	TRBV29-1	TRBJ1-5	CSLTLGDSNQPQHF
many	TRBV14	TRBJ2-2	CASSQPYESPLGTGELFF
few	TRBV2	TRBJ1-1	CASRAGSAEAFF
many	TRBV6-2/TRBV6-3	TRBJ1-5	CASGRWEGGNQPQHF
.	TRBV7-8	TRBJ1-3	CASSIGQGRNTIYF
.	TRBV7-2	TRBJ1-4	CASSPSPGHEKLFF
.	TRBV7-6	TRBJ2-7	CASGRLAGYSYEQYF
many	TRBV5-1	TRBJ1-3	CASSLQGASDTIYF
once	TRBV5-1	TRBJ2-7	CASSLALAGQYF
.	TRBV29-1	TRBJ1-5	CSVGAGGFNQPQHF
.	TRBV7-2	TRBJ1-6	CASSLRGRNNSPLHF
many	TRBV10-3	TRBJ2-5	CAISGTGGQETQYF
few	TRBV6-2/TRBV6-3	TRBJ1-5	CASSRRTEGQPQHF
.	TRBV20-1	TRBJ1-2	CSAIGAGYGYTF
few	TRBV2	TRBJ1-1	CASSPSGPGMNTEAFF
once	TRBV29-1	TRBJ1-1	CSVARGASEAFF
.	TRBV29-1	TRBJ2-5	CSVGDRRETRYF
.	TRBV14	TRBJ2-7	CASSPLTAKIYEQYF
many	TRBV11-2	TRBJ2-7	CASSLGRIYEQYF
many	TRBV12-3/TRBV12-4	TRBJ1-5	CASNKDREDQPQHF
many	TRBV6-1	TRBJ1-2	CASSAQSAARQDYGYTF
.	TRBV10-2	TRBJ2-2	CASSGTGGRHGELFF
.	TRBV30	TRBJ2-2	CAWSTGVGTGELFF
few	TRBV6-5	TRBJ2-5	CAISEGGLQETQYF
many	TRBV11-2	TRBJ2-5	CASSRPKAGFRQETQYF
many	TRBV5-1	TRBJ2-5	CASSPGAGETQYF
many	TRBV5-1	TRBJ1-2	CASSTGPRARGYTF
few	TRBV5-6	TRBJ2-2	CASSPLPNGVITGELFF
few	TRBV4-2	TRBJ2-7	CASSQFSGTGGYEQYF
many	TRBV2	TRBJ2-5	CASRGTVSPEETQYF
few	TRBV12-3/TRBV12-4	TRBJ2-2	CASSLAAAGELFF
.	TRBV15	TRBJ2-5	CATSRDMSETQYF
.	TRBV11-2	TRBJ2-7	CASSLEGGSNYEQYF
many	TRBV19	TRBJ2-7	CASSDWPSGYYEQYF
.	TRBV19	TRBJ1-1	CASSSGRGNTEAFF
.	TRBV10-2	TRBJ2-7	CASSETVTYEQYF
.	TRBV15	TRBJ1-6	CATSKDRGDSPLHF
.	TRBV15	TRBJ2-7	CATKGTSSYEQYF